Listed here are 18 T cell receptor beta chains from one sample, sequenced in a study of response to subunit inactivated influenza vaccine. From the RT-PCR reads, TCRdb called clonotypes with MiXCR, one entry per CDR3 protein. The sample consists of around 540,000 distinct CDR3 sequences, 10% to 15% of them appearing once. Sequences were derived from PBMCs from blood, sampled on the day of vaccination. The receptors derive from a man aged 50-60 years who received an inactivated influenza vaccine.

Ten or more counts support this clonotype. The chain couples TRBV9 to TRBJ2-3; 10 bases align to TRBD1. The V segment lost 4 bases and the J segment 1 base; nucleotides outside the gene matches: 3. The germline V gene has CDR1 SGDLS and CDR2 YYNGEE. This CDR3 has 15 amino acids. In nucleotides, the CDR3 is TGTGCCAGCAGCTTTGGGACAGGGGGCACAGATACGCAGTATTTT. Translating it yields CASSFGTGGTDTQYF.

This clonotype was picked up many times. This chain joins TRBV7-2 and TRBJ1-5, with D tentatively TRBD1 (6 bases). This CDR3 contains 14 residues. V gave up 2 bases and J gave up 6 bases, with 11 bases separating them. The V gene's germline CDR1 is SGHTA and CDR2 FQGNSA. The CDR3 nucleotides read TGTGCCAGCAGCTTATTGGGGGCCCGTCAGCCCCAGCATTTT. This encodes CASSLLGARQPQHF.

V gene TRBV24-1 combines with J gene TRBJ2-3; the match to TRBD2 covers 7 bases. In germline, CDR1 is KGHDR, CDR2 SFDVKD. CDR3 size: 16 residues. V shed 5 bases, J shed 2 bases, and the junction held 9 bases outside the gene matches. CDR3 nucleotides: TGTGCCACCAGTGGCTCACGGGGGGAAAACACAGATACGCAGTATTTT. Encoded protein: CATSGSRGENTDTQYF.

The chain joins TRBV28 to TRBJ2-5, with TRBD2 identical over 7 bases. The CDR3 contains 15 residues. The V gene end was trimmed by 5 bases and the J gene end by 4 bases; junction bases not matched to a gene: 10. Germline-derived CDR1 and CDR2 are MDHEN and SYDVKM. In DNA, the CDR3 is TGTGCCAGCAGTCCCCCTGGGGGGGGTCGAGAGACCCAGTACTTC. This translates into CASSPPGGGRETQYF.

V gene TRBV12-3 or TRBV12-4 combines with J gene TRBJ2-1; 7 bases are shared with TRBD1. V shed 5 bases, J shed 0 bases, and the junction held 10 bases outside the gene matches. The CDR3 is 17 residues long. The DNA for the CDR3 is TGTGCCAGCAGTCCACTAAGGGGGCAGGGCTCCTACAATGAGCAGTTCTTC. Amino acid sequence: CASSPLRGQGSYNEQFF.

In DNA, the CDR3 is TGTGCCAGCAGCTTGGAGGGACTAGCGGGAGAGACCCAGTACTTC. It codes for CASSLEGLAGETQYF. This sequence joins TRBV5-4 and TRBJ2-5, with 12 nucleotides matching TRBD2. The CDR3 has 15 amino acids. CDR1 and CDR2 from the germline V gene are SGHNT and YYREEE (reference sequence). V lost 0 bases, J lost 4 bases, and 1 base stayed unmatched.

This clonotype was seen at least ten times. The chain combines TRBV1 with TRBJ2-5; the table's D call TRBD2 went unverified against the DNA. TRBV1 is assigned pseudogene status. CDR3 length: 11 amino acids. CDR3 in amino acids: CTSSRRAPEYF. The CDR3 nucleotides read TGCACCAGCTCCCGGAGGGCTCCAGAGTACTTC.

The chain is built from TRBV13 and TRBJ1-3; 9 nucleotides agree with TRBD1. J gave up 3 bases and V 6 bases, and 6 bases lay outside the gene matches. The germline CDR1 and CDR2 sequences are PRHDT and FYEKMQ (reference sequence). The CDR3 has 15 residues. The CDR3 loop is CASRTRQGGGNTIYF. CDR3 sequence (DNA): TGTGCCAGCAGGACCCGACAGGGGGGTGGAAACACCATATATTTT.

The V gene is TRBV7-9, the J gene TRBJ2-3; a weak D match, TRBD2 (6 bases). The germline V gene has CDR1 SEHNR and CDR2 FQNEAQ (reference sequence). The CDR3 is 16 residues long. V lost 4 bases and J lost 1, with 15 bases in between. The CDR3 region is CASSSSLALGTDTQYF. As DNA, the CDR3 is TGTGCCAGCAGCTCCTCCCTAGCGTTAGGCACAGATACGCAGTATTTT.

The rearrangement links TRBV7-8 to TRBJ1-5; TRBD1 is a possible D gene (6 bases). Germline CDR1 SGHVS, CDR2 FQNEAQ. The V end lost 2 bases, the J end lost 5 bases, and 16 bases lay between the germline ends. CDR3 length: 16 residues. In nucleotides, the CDR3 is TGTGCCAGCAGCTTATTACTTGGACAGCTCCATCAGCCCCAGCATTTT. Translated, it gives CASSLLLGQLHQPQHF.

Only a few counts were recorded for this clonotype. The genes are TRBV20-1 and TRBJ2-2, with a weak D call TRBD1 (5 bases). CDR1 is DFQATT, CDR2 SNEGSKA, per germline (reference sequence). The CDR3 extends over 14 amino acids. V lost 0 bases and J 6 bases, leaving 11 bases between the germline ends. The CDR3 reads CSARDSRGAGELFF. The CDR3 bases are TGCAGTGCTAGAGATTCAAGGGGCGCCGGGGAGCTGTTTTTT.

This clonotype appeared a few times. The genes are TRBV28 and TRBJ2-2, with 13 bases fitting TRBD2. After removal of 7 bases from V and 4 bases from J, the junction contained 9 bases not matched to a gene. The CDR3 contains 17 residues. In germline, CDR1 is MDHEN, CDR2 SYDVKM. The CDR3 bases are TGTGCCAGCACATCGGGACTAGCGGGACAGTCCACCGGGGAGCTGTTTTTT. It is translated as CASTSGLAGQSTGELFF.

The rearrangement joins TRBV5-4 to TRBJ1-1, with a weak D call TRBD1 (6 bases). CDR1 is SGHNT, CDR2 YYREEE, per germline (reference sequence). The CDR3 runs to 11 residues. V gave up 5 bases and J gave up 12 bases, with 14 bases separating them. The CDR3 sequence is CASRGRGLPFF. DNA for the CDR3: TGTGCCAGCAGAGGCAGGGGTCTGCCTTTCTTT.

This clonotype was picked up a small number of times. V is TRBV6-5 and J is TRBJ2-5; 9 nucleotides align to TRBD1. The CDR3 contains 16 residues. Germline CDR1 is MNHEY and CDR2 is SVGAGI. V lost 0 bases, J lost 5 bases, and 7 bases stayed unmatched. The CDR3 loop is CASSYSGTGTGETQYF. The CDR3 nucleotides read TGTGCCAGCAGTTACTCGGGGACAGGGACGGGGGAGACCCAGTACTTC.

The chain couples TRBV29-1 to TRBJ2-5; no clear D. Germline V lookup: CDR1 SQVTM, CDR2 ANQGSEA. Between the trimmed V and J ends, which lost 8 bases and 4 bases, there was a span of 20 bases. The CDR3 extends over 14 amino acids. Here the CDR3 DNA reads TGCAGCTTACGATCAGGCGGAGTGCGAGAGACCCAGTACTTC. This gives the protein CSLRSGGVRETQYF.

This clonotype was observed a few times. The chain uses TRBV6-2 or TRBV6-3 and TRBJ1-2, with a possible D match to TRBD1 (6 bases). The CDR3 length is 11 residues. V was pared by 10 bases and J by 8 bases, with 14 bases between. The germline V gene encodes CDR1 MNHEY and CDR2 SVGEGT. The CDR3 spells CATGQTGGYTF. CDR3 nucleotides: TGTGCCACCGGACAGACAGGAGGCTACACCTTC.

The gene calls are TRBV5-1 and TRBJ2-2; the D call may be TRBD1 or TRBD2 (5 bases each). The V gene lost 5 bases and the J gene lost 0 bases, with 11 bases spanning the gap. CDR1 is SGHRS and CDR2 is YFSETQ in the germline V gene. This CDR3 is built from 15 residues. CDR3 nucleotides: TGCGCCAGCAGTCTGTGGGACCCGAACACCGGGGAGCTGTTTTTT. Its protein is CASSLWDPNTGELFF.

This clonotype occurred many times. This rearrangement joins TRBV5-1 to TRBJ2-7; 9 bases are shared with TRBD2. CDR3 length: 16 residues. Germline V gene sequence: CDR1 SGHRS, CDR2 YFSETQ. V shed 4 bases, J shed 5 bases, and the junction held 13 bases outside the gene matches. The chain's CDR3 is CASSLRFSGSVHEQYF. The CDR3 DNA sequence: TGCGCCAGCAGCCTAAGATTTAGCGGGAGCGTCCACGAGCAGTACTTC.